These 23 T cell receptor beta chains came from one sample sequenced in a study of blood T cell repertoires in COVID-19. TCRdb's copy holds only in-frame clones and misses some; the assay was immunoSEQ multiplex PCR. The sample yields over 200,000 clones, roughly 84% seen once. Input material: peripheral blood. These receptors were taken from a man over 45 with active or convalescent COVID-19.

The chain joins TRBV30 to TRBJ1-2, with TRBD1 as a possible D gene (6 bases). The CDR3 is made up of 15 amino acids. Germline CDR1 reads GTSNPN; CDR2 reads SVGIG (reference sequence). V was trimmed by 4 bases and J by 2 bases, leaving 17 bases between them. For the CDR3, the DNA is TGTGCCTGGAAGGTCGGGACACATACAAACTATGGCTACACCTTC. Translation: CAWKVGTHTNYGYTF.

This chain joins TRBV4-2 and TRBJ1-2; 7 bases agree with TRBD1. The CDR3 consists of 15 residues. V gave up 2 bases and J gave up 4 bases; unmatched junction bases: 7. The germline V gene encodes CDR1 LGHNA and CDR2 YNFKEQ. CDR3 DNA: TGTGCCAGCAGCCAAACTTCAGGGGGTTCCTATGGCTACACCTTC. Amino acids: CASSQTSGGSYGYTF.

The chain is built from TRBV4-3 and TRBJ1-2, with D possibly matching TRBD1 (5 bases). Germline assignment: CDR1 LGHNA and CDR2 YSLEER. The CDR3 is made up of 12 amino acids. Between the trimmed V and J ends, which lost 5 bases and 4 bases, there was a span of 8 bases. The CDR3, as DNA: TGCGCCAGCAGCTTGGGGGGCTATGGCTACACCTTC. Amino acids: CASSLGGYGYTF.

V gene TRBV12-3 or TRBV12-4 combines with J gene TRBJ2-2, with unresolved D. The V end lost 3 bases, the J end lost 6 bases, and 8 bases lay between the germline ends. The CDR3 loop spans 13 amino acids. This CDR3 is CASSLTGPGELFF. CDR3 sequence (DNA): TGTGCCAGCAGTTTGACTGGCCCCGGGGAGCTGTTTTTT.

This rearrangement joins TRBV6-2 or TRBV6-3 to TRBJ1-1; D uncertain. The ends were cut back, 2 bases at V and 4 bases at J, with 8 bases in the middle. This CDR3 comprises 13 residues. Germline V lookup: CDR1 MNHEY, CDR2 SVGEGT. The CDR3 protein is CASSYEAGTEAFF. In DNA form, the CDR3 reads TGTGCCAGCAGTTACGAAGCAGGCACTGAAGCTTTCTTT.

This clone is a singleton in its sample. This chain uses TRBV28 with TRBJ1-1; perhaps TRBD1 as D (6 bases). From germline, CDR1 is MDHEN and CDR2 SYDVKM. CDR3 size: 13 residues. V was trimmed by 4 bases and J by 10 bases, leaving 16 bases between them. This CDR3 reads CASSSRQEVLAFF. CDR3 DNA sequence: TGTGCCAGCAGTTCCCGACAGGAGGTCTTAGCTTTCTTT.

J is TRBJ2-6 and V is TRBV19, with 11 positions matching TRBD1. V lost 1 base, J lost 1 base, and 12 bases stayed unmatched. CDR3 length: 21 residues. Germline V CDR1 and CDR2: LNHDA, SQIVND (reference sequence). The DNA of the CDR3 is TGTGCCAGTAGTATAGGGACAGGGGGCTTCCCCAGGGGGTCTGGGGCCAACGTCCTGACTTTC. This encodes CASSIGTGGFPRGSGANVLTF.

This chain joins TRBV2 and TRBJ1-4; D is ambiguous. Trimming stripped 7 bases from V and 8 bases from J, with 11 bases between. The germline gives CDR1 SNHLY, CDR2 FYNNEI. The CDR3 is 12 residues long. CDR3 amino acids: CASMEDGEKLFF. The DNA of the CDR3 is TGTGCCAGCATGGAGGATGGGGAAAAACTGTTTTTT.

The table lists this clone with a few counts. This chain uses TRBV28 with TRBJ1-2; TRBD1 matches at 7 bases. This CDR3 has 14 residues. Trimming removed 7 bases from V and 0 bases from J; junction bases left unmatched: 5. Germline-derived CDR1 and CDR2 are MDHEN and SYDVKM. CDR3 nucleotides: TGTGCCAGCATCGAAACAGGGGCTAACTATGGCTACACCTTC. It codes for CASIETGANYGYTF.

The chain recombines TRBV6-1 with TRBJ1-5, with 11 bases aligning to TRBD1. Trimming cost V 3 bases and J 8 bases; bases outside gene matches: 9. Germline CDR1 is MNHNS and CDR2 is SASEGT. The CDR3 runs 16 residues. The CDR3 nucleotides are TGTGCCAGCAGTGATGCGGGACAGGGGGGGTACAAGCCCCAGCATTTT. As protein: CASSDAGQGGYKPQHF.

The V and J genes are TRBV21-1 and TRBJ1-2; whether TRBD1, the table's D call, matches the DNA was not checked. TRBV21-1 is labeled a pseudogene. CDR3 length: 15 residues. The CDR3 bases are TGTGCCAGCAGCAGTAGGACAGGGGTCGACTATGGCTACACCTTC. Encoded protein: CASSSRTGVDYGYTF.

This chain connects TRBV28 to TRBJ1-1; D is undetermined. Trimming took off 5 bases at V and 8 bases at J, with 12 bases between the two ends. The CDR3 runs 12 residues. The germline gives CDR1 MDHEN, CDR2 SYDVKM. This chain's CDR3 is CASSTPGREAFF. The CDR3 bases are TGTGCCAGCAGTACACCGGGTCGCGAAGCTTTCTTT.

This chain uses TRBV12-5 with TRBJ2-6; D ambiguous. Germline V gives CDR1 LGHNT, CDR2 FRNRAP. The CDR3 is 14 residues long. Trimming left V 6 bases short and J 0 bases short, with 6 bases between. In DNA, the CDR3 is TGTGCTAGTGGACTTACCTCTGGGGCCAACGTCCTGACTTTC. Residues: CASGLTSGANVLTF.

In its sample, this clone was seen once. The CDR3 DNA reads TGTGCCAGCAGCCAAGGCGGGGGCGTCTCCTACGAGCAGTACTTC. This codes for CASSQGGGVSYEQYF. The rearrangement uses TRBV3-1 (or the pseudogene TRBV3-2) and TRBJ2-7; D perhaps matches TRBD2 (7 bases). CDR1 and CDR2 from the germline V gene are LGHDT and YNNKEL (reference sequence). This CDR3 contains 15 residues. V lost 1 base, J lost 0 bases, and 10 bases lay in between.

The rearrangement joins TRBV7-6 to TRBJ2-3; 8 nucleotides align to TRBD2. J lost 6 bases, V lost 1 base, and 12 bases had no gene match. This CDR3 is 17 amino acids long. Per germline, CDR1 SGHVS and CDR2 FNYEAQ. In DNA form, the CDR3 reads TGTGCCAGCAGCTTAGGGGGCCGGGGGGGCCTTAGGGATACGCAGTATTTT. Its protein product is CASSLGGRGGLRDTQYF.

The chain is built from TRBV19 and TRBJ1-1; possibly TRBD1 for D (5 bases). Germline values: CDR1 LNHDA, CDR2 SQIVND (reference sequence). The germline V and J ends were trimmed by 8 bases and 2 bases, with 15 bases remaining between them. The CDR3 covers 14 residues. This CDR3 reads CASGLTGRNTEAFF. CDR3 bases: TGTGCCAGTGGTCTCACAGGTCGAAACACTGAAGCTTTCTTT. Variable domain in full (rest from reference TRBV19 and TRBJ1-1): DGGITQSPKYLFRKEGQNVTLSCEQNLNHDAMYWYRQDPGQGLRLIYYSQIVNDFQKGDIAEGYSVSREKKESFPLTVTSAQKNPTAFYLCASGLTGRNTEAFFGQGTRLTVV.

The chain's CDR3 is CASSPRTRETQYF. The CDR3 bases are TGTGCCAGCAGCCCACGGACAAGAGAGACCCAGTACTTC. The chain has TRBV7-8 and TRBJ2-5, with a possible D match to TRBD1 (5 bases). Trimming took off 5 bases at V and 4 bases at J, with 11 bases between the two ends. CDR1 and CDR2 from the germline V gene are SGHVS and FQNEAQ. The CDR3 covers 13 residues. The full variable domain, with the rest looked up from reference TRBV7-8 and TRBJ2-5, is GAGVSQSPRYKVAKRGQDVALRCDPISGHVSLFWYQQALGQGPEFLTYFQNEAQLDKSGLPSDRFFAERPEGSVSTLKIQRTQQEDSAVYLCASSPRTRETQYFGPGTRLLVL.

This clone appeared a single time. V usage is TRBV18 and J usage is TRBJ1-5; D is uncertain. CDR1 and CDR2 from the germline V gene are KGHSH and LQKENI. Trimming removed 3 bases from V and 1 base from J, with 4 bases in between. The CDR3 extends over 13 amino acids. The CDR3 region has the DNA TGTGCCAGCTCACCGAGCAGCAATCAGCCCCAGCATTTT. Amino acids: CASSPSSNQPQHF. Combining the CDR3 with reference TRBV18 and TRBJ1-5 gives the whole variable domain NAGVMQNPRHLVRRRGQEARLRCSPMKGHSHVYWYRQLPEEGLKFMVYLQKENIIDESGMPKERFSAEFPKEGPSILRIQQVVRGDSAAYFCASSPSSNQPQHFGDGTRLSIL.

The count of this clone is one. The chain couples TRBV19 to TRBJ2-7, with 9 positions matching TRBD1. The CDR3 runs 12 residues. Germline V gives CDR1 LNHDA, CDR2 SQIVND (reference sequence). Trimming removed 11 bases from V and 7 bases from J; junction bases left unmatched: 9. This chain's CDR3 is CASGTGSMEQYF. The CDR3 DNA is TGTGCCTCCGGGACAGGGTCCATGGAGCAGTACTTC. Full variable domain (rest looked up from reference TRBV19 and TRBJ2-7): DGGITQSPKYLFRKEGQNVTLSCEQNLNHDAMYWYRQDPGQGLRLIYYSQIVNDFQKGDIAEGYSVSREKKESFPLTVTSAQKNPTAFYLCASGTGSMEQYFGPGTRLTVT.

The chain combines TRBV7-2 with TRBJ1-2, with 8 bases fitting TRBD1. This CDR3 comprises 14 residues. Germline loops: CDR1 SGHTA, CDR2 FQGNSA. The V gene end was trimmed by 5 bases and the J gene end by 6 bases; junction bases not matched to a gene: 8. The CDR3 spells CASSHRTGSDGYTF. The CDR3, as DNA: TGTGCCAGCAGCCACAGGACAGGGTCGGATGGCTACACCTTC.

With regard to this clone: Lacking the conserved final phenylalanine or tryptophan, this CDR3 likely reflects a read error. The DNA is left out, because the CDR3 cannot be placed on it with certainty; the CDR3 is given as TCRdb lists it. The V gene is TRBV3-1 (or the pseudogene TRBV3-2), the J gene TRBJ2-7; TRBD2 is the table's D call, not checked against the DNA. Germline V gives CDR1 LGHDT, CDR2 YNNKEL (reference sequence). The CDR3 has 12 amino acids, counting both end residues. The chain's CDR3 is CASSQERSLFLL.

This clone was counted only a few times. The J gene is TRBJ1-4, the V gene TRBV9; 7 nucleotides align to TRBD1. J gave up 4 bases and V 4 bases, and 10 bases lay outside the gene matches. The CDR3 extends over 16 amino acids. Germline V gene sequence: CDR1 SGDLS, CDR2 YYNGEE. The CDR3 sequence: CASSRTDRPLNEKLFF. DNA for the CDR3: TGTGCCAGCAGCAGAACGGACAGGCCACTTAATGAAAAACTGTTTTTT.

The rearrangement links TRBV19 to TRBJ2-7, with D possibly TRBD1 on 6 matching bases. CDR1 and CDR2 from the germline V gene are LNHDA and SQIVND (reference sequence). V was shortened by 3 bases and J by 5 bases, with 8 bases between the two germline ends. This CDR3 contains 12 residues. In DNA, the CDR3 is TGTGCCAGTAGTATGGGGGCAAACGAGCAGTACTTC. Its protein product is CASSMGANEQYF. Drawing the rest from reference TRBV19 and TRBJ2-7, the complete variable domain is DGGITQSPKYLFRKEGQNVTLSCEQNLNHDAMYWYRQDPGQGLRLIYYSQIVNDFQKGDIAEGYSVSREKKESFPLTVTSAQKNPTAFYLCASSMGANEQYFGPGTRLTVT.